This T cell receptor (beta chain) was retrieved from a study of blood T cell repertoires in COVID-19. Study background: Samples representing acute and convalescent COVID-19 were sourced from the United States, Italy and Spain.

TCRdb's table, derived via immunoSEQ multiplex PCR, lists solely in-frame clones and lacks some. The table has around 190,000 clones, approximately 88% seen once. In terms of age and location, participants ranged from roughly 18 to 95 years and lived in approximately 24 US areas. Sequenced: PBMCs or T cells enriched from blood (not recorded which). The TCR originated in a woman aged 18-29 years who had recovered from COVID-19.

The CDR3 sequence is CASSLVGDQETQYF. The CDR3 DNA reads TGTGCCAGCAGCTTGGTAGGGGACCAAGAGACCCAGTACTTC. This chain joins TRBV5-6 and TRBJ2-5; D is perhaps TRBD1 (5 bases). V dropped 0 bases and J dropped 0 bases, with 6 bases sitting between them. Germline-derived CDR1 and CDR2 are SGHDT and YYEEEE. There are 14 residues in the CDR3.